This is a list of T cell receptor beta chains from one sample in a study of long-term antiretroviral therapy in people with HIV. Generated by immunoSEQ multiplex PCR, the TCRdb table keeps only in-frame clones and is missing some. Among under 50,000 clones listed, 86% were seen once. Sample: unsorted PBMCs, taken just before starting antiretroviral therapy. The receptors originated from a woman under 30 with HIV. CDR3s include the opening cysteine and the closing phenylalanine or tryptophan. A D gene is named only where the DNA matches it firmly. Size is omitted from some rows. Given values are once, few, many or a class for expanded clones.

d_gene,j_gene,abundance,v_gene,CDR3aa,CDR3nt
-,TRBJ2-7,-,TRBV4-3,CASSQDLSGGLLDYEQYF,TGCGCCAGCAGCCAAGACCTCTCCGGGGGGCTCCTTGATTACGAGCAGTACTTC
-,TRBJ1-1,once,TRBV5-4,CASSSRAGRNTEAFF,TGTGCCAGCAGCTCCCGCGCGGGCAGGAACACTGAAGCTTTCTTT
-,TRBJ2-1,-,TRBV28,CASLPKGGRALREQFF,TGTGCCAGCCTCCCAAAAGGGGGGAGAGCTCTGCGGGAGCAGTTCTTC
-,TRBJ1-5,-,TRBV2,CASSDWDHQPQHF,TGTGCCAGCAGTGATTGGGACCATCAGCCCCAGCATTTT
TRBD1,TRBJ2-6,-,TRBV2,CASSVRDRGTGANVLTF,TGTGCCAGCAGTGTCCGGGACAGGGGCACTGGGGCCAACGTCCTGACTTTC
-,TRBJ1-1,-,TRBV7-9,CASSLARTASNTEAFF,TGTGCCAGCAGCTTAGCGAGGACAGCGTCGAACACTGAAGCTTTCTTT
TRBD1,TRBJ2-5,-,TRBV29-1,CSVGQGAGETQYF,TGCAGCGTTGGACAGGGGGCCGGAGAGACCCAGTACTTC
-,TRBJ2-3,-,TRBV2,CAGSAPAGGVDTQYF,-
-,TRBJ2-7,once,TRBV5-1,CASSLEGASYEQYF,TGCGCCAGCAGCTTGGAAGGGGCCTCCTACGAGCAGTACTTC
-,TRBJ1-1,-,TRBV5-1,CASSLPTGSTEAFF,TGCGCCAGCAGCTTGCCGACAGGCTCCACTGAAGCTTTCTTT
-,TRBJ2-7,-,TRBV5-5,CASSLGEEQYF,TGTGCCAGCAGCTTGGGGGAAGAGCAGTACTTC
TRBD1,TRBJ1-1,-,TRBV14,CASSQVGRGRAEAFF,TGTGCCAGCAGCCAAGTTGGGAGGGGGCGAGCCGAAGCTTTCTTT
-,TRBJ1-5,-,TRBV6-6,CASSSDLQREPQHF,TGTGCCAGCAGCTCAGATCTGCAGAGGGAGCCCCAGCATTTT
TRBD2,TRBJ2-2,-,TRBV7-6,CASSLGASGRKFGELFF,TGTGCCAGCAGCTTAGGGGCCAGCGGGAGAAAGTTTGGGGAGCTGTTTTTT
-,TRBJ2-6,-,TRBV15,CATSHSRTPGANVLTF,TGTGCCACCAGCCACAGTCGGACCCCTGGGGCCAACGTCCTGACTTTC
TRBD2,TRBJ2-5,-,TRBV25-1,CASSDPLAGGSQETQYF,TGTGCCAGCAGTGACCCACTAGCGGGAGGAAGCCAAGAGACCCAGTACTTC
-,TRBJ1-1,-,TRBV6-5,CASSYSSGRGGTEAFF,TGTGCCAGCAGTTACTCGAGTGGGCGAGGGGGGACTGAAGCTTTCTTT
-,TRBJ1-1,-,TRBV18,CASSPLRNKRDTEAFF,TGTGCCAGCTCACCACTTCGGAACAAGAGGGACACTGAAGCTTTCTTT
TRBD1,TRBJ1-2,-,TRBV9,CASSPWDRNLPGYTF,TGTGCCAGCAGCCCCTGGGACAGGAACCTTCCTGGCTACACCTTC
-,TRBJ2-7,-,TRBV15,CATQDGAYEQYF,TGTGCCACCCAGGACGGGGCCTACGAGCAGTACTTC
-,TRBJ2-7,-,TRBV7-7,CASSLERGDEQYF,TGTGCTAGCAGCTTAGAGAGGGGCGACGAGCAGTACTTC
-,TRBJ2-3,-,TRBV11-1,CASSLYTGPDTQYF,TGTGCCAGCAGCTTATATACAGGGCCAGATACGCAGTATTTT
TRBD2,TRBJ2-7,few,TRBV28,CASSPSGRAFSSSYEQYF,TGTGCCAGCAGTCCTAGCGGGAGGGCCTTTTCAAGCTCCTACGAGCAGTACTTC
-,TRBJ1-4,-,TRBV15,CATSRARGRNEKLFF,TGTGCCACCAGCAGAGCTAGGGGGAGGAATGAAAAACTGTTTTTT
TRBD2,TRBJ2-5,-,TRBV6-1,CASSGWREGQETQYF,TGTGCCAGCAGTGGTTGGCGGGAGGGGCAAGAGACCCAGTACTTC
TRBD1,TRBJ1-5,once,TRBV10-2,CASRRGQGNQPQHF,TGCGCCAGCAGGAGGGGACAGGGCAATCAGCCCCAGCATTTT
-,TRBJ1-5,-,TRBV5-1,CASSLEGGFGNQPQHF,TGCGCCAGCAGCTTGGAGGGGGGTTTTGGTAATCAGCCCCAGCATTTT
TRBD1,TRBJ1-5,-,TRBV7-9,CASSFGTGEPQHF,TGTGCCAGCAGCTTCGGGACAGGAGAACCCCAGCATTTT
-,TRBJ2-7,-,TRBV7-9,CASSLRDESSYEQYF,TGTGCCAGCAGCTTGCGCGACGAGAGCTCCTACGAGCAGTACTTC
-,TRBJ1-2,few,TRBV9,CASSVDQGNGYTF,TGTGCCAGCAGCGTAGATCAGGGGAATGGCTACACCTTC
-,TRBJ2-3,-,TRBV6-5,CASSRDRADTQYF,TGTGCCAGCTCCAGGGACCGGGCAGATACGCAGTATTTT
TRBD1,TRBJ2-5,-,TRBV14,CASSLTGGRETQYF,TGTGCCAGCAGCCTGACAGGGGGGAGAGAGACCCAGTACTTC
-,TRBJ2-6,-,TRBV11-3,CASSRVPTGPSAGANVLTF,TGTGCCAGCAGCCGGGTCCCCACCGGTCCCTCAGCTGGGGCCAACGTCCTGACTTTC
-,TRBJ2-1,-,TRBV10-3,CAISESMGGATYNEQFF,TGTGCCATCAGTGAGTCGATGGGGGGAGCGACCTACAATGAGCAGTTCTTC
TRBD1,TRBJ1-4,-,TRBV7-8,CASSLVQTGGTNEKLFF,TGTGCCAGCAGCTTAGTTCAGACAGGGGGAACTAATGAAAAACTGTTTTTT
TRBD1,TRBJ2-3,-,TRBV5-8,CASNLRQGARDTQYF,TGTGCCAGCAACCTTCGACAGGGGGCGAGGGATACGCAGTATTTT
TRBD1,TRBJ1-1,-,TRBV28,CASRPGGNTEAFF,TGTGCCAGCAGGCCAGGGGGGAACACTGAAGCTTTCTTT
-,TRBJ1-5,few,TRBV7-9,CASSPRGSGNQPQHF,TGTGCCAGCAGCCCACGAGGGAGTGGCAATCAGCCCCAGCATTTT
-,TRBJ2-7,few,TRBV7-2,CASSLARGGAEQYF,TGTGCCAGCAGCTTAGCGCGAGGGGGAGCCGAGCAGTACTTC
-,TRBJ2-7,few,TRBV19,CASSIMTPSDEQYF,TGTGCCAGTAGTATTATGACACCCAGCGACGAGCAGTACTTC
TRBD1,TRBJ1-1,once,TRBV19,CASSIGTGGTEAFF,TGTGCCAGTAGTATTGGGACAGGGGGCACTGAAGCTTTCTTT